The next 3 T cell receptor beta chains were all read from a single sample in a study of control samples from healthy donors and cancer patients. Assay: immunoSEQ multiplex PCR; the TCRdb copy retains only in-frame clones and omits some. Here the sample spans about 84,000 clones, 80% to 90% being singletons. Sequences were obtained from PBMCs. The source is a man in his 60s with head and neck cancer.

This sequence joins TRBV27 and TRBJ2-5; TRBD2 matches 9 bases. The CDR3 contains 15 residues. Trimming took 2 bases from V and 4 from J; bases not matched to a gene: 5. CDR1 is MNHEY, CDR2 SMNVEV, per germline (reference sequence). The DNA for the CDR3 is TGTGCCAGCAGTTTAGCGGGAGGGGGGGTAGAGACCCAGTACTTC. It yields the protein CASSLAGGGVETQYF.

The chain links TRBV7-9 to TRBJ2-1, with D possibly TRBD2 on 5 matching bases. V was cut by 1 base and J by 12 bases, with 10 bases left in between. CDR1 SEHNR and CDR2 FQNEAQ come from the germline V gene (reference sequence). The CDR3 is 12 residues long. The CDR3 is CASSLGSRVQFF. In DNA, the CDR3 is TGTGCCAGCAGCTTAGGGTCGAGGGTGCAGTTCTTC.

The V and J genes are TRBV5-8 and TRBJ2-1; no clear D gene. This CDR3 contains 16 residues. Germline CDR1 SGHTS, CDR2 YDEGEE. Deletions cut 4 bases from V and 5 bases from J, with 19 bases between. The CDR3 reads CASSRPDNSVNNEQFF. Written as DNA, the CDR3 is TGTGCCAGCAGCCGACCAGACAACTCAGTAAACAATGAGCAGTTCTTC.